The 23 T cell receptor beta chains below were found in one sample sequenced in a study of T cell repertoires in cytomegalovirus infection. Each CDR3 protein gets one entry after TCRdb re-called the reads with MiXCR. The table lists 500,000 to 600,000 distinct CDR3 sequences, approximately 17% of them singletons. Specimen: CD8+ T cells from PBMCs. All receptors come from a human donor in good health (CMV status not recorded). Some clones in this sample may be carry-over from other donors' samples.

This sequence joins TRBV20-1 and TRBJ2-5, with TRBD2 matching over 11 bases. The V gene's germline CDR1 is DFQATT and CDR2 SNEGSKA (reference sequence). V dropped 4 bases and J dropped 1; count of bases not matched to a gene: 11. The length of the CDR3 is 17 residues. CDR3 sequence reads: CSANIAGGPYAQETQYF. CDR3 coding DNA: TGCAGTGCTAATATAGCGGGAGGGCCCTACGCCCAAGAGACCCAGTACTTC.

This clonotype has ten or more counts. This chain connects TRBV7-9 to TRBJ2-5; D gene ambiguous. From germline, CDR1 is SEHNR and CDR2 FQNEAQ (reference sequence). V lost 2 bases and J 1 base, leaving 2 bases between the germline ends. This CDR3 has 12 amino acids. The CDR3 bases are TGTGCCAGCAGCTTAACCCAAGAGACCCAGTACTTC. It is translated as CASSLTQETQYF.

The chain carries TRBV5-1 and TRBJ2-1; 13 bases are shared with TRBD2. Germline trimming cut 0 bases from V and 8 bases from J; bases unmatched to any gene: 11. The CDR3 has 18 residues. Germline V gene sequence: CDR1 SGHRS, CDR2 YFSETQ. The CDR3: CASSLELAGGPSWDEQFF. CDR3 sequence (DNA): TGCGCCAGCAGCTTGGAACTAGCGGGAGGGCCGAGTTGGGATGAGCAGTTCTTC.

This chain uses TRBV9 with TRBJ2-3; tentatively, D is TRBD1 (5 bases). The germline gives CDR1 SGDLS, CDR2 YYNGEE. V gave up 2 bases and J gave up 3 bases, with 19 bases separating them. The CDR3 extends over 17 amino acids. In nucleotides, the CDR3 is TGTGCCAGCAGCGTTCCCTTTCAGGGTGGGGCGACAGATACGCAGTATTTT. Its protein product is CASSVPFQGGATDTQYF.

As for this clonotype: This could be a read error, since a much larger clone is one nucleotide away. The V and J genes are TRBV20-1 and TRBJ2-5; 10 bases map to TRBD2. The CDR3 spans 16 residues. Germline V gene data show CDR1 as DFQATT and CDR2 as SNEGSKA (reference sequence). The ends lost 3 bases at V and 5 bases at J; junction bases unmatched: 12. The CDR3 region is CSASEASGGPGETQYF. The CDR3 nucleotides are TGCAGTGCTAGTGAGGCTAGCGGGGGCCCCGGGGAGACCCAGTACTTC.

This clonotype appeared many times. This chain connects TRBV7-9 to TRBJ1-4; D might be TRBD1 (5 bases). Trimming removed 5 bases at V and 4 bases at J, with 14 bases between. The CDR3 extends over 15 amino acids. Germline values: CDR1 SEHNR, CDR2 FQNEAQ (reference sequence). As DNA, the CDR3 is TGTGCCAGCAGCCCCCGGAAGGGGATTAATGAAAAACTGTTTTTT. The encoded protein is CASSPRKGINEKLFF. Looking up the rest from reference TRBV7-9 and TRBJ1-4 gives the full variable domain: DTGVSQNPRHKITKRGQNVTFRCDPISEHNRLYWYRQTLGQGPEFLTYFQNEAQLEKSRLLSDRFSAERPKGSFSTLEIQRTEQGDSAMYLCASSPRKGINEKLFFGSGTQLSVL.

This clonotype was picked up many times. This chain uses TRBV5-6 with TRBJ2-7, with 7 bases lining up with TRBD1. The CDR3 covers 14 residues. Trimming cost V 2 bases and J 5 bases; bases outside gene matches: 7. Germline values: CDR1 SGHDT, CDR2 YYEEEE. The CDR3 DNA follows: TGTGCCAGCAGCTTCTACAGGGGACGGAACGAGCAGTACTTC. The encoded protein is CASSFYRGRNEQYF.

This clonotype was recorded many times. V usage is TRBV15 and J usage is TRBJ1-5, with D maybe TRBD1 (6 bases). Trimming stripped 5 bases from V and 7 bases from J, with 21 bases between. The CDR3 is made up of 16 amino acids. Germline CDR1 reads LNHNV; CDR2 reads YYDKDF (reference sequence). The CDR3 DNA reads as TGTGCCACCAGCCCCTATGGGCGGGGGGCAGGACAGCCCCAGCATTTT. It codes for CATSPYGRGAGQPQHF.

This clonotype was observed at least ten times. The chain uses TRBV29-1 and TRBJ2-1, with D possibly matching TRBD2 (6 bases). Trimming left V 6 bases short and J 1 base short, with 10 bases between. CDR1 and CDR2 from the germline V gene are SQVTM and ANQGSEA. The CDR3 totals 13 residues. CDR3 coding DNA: TGCAGCGTCCTTGGGGGGTCCTACAATGAGCAGTTCTTC. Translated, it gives CSVLGGSYNEQFF.

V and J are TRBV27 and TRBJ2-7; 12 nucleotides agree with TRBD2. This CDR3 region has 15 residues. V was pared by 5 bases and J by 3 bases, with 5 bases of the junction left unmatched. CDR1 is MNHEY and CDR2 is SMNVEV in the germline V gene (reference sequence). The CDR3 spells CASSPRTSGNYEQYF. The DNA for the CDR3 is TGTGCCAGCAGTCCCCGGACTAGCGGGAACTACGAGCAGTACTTC.

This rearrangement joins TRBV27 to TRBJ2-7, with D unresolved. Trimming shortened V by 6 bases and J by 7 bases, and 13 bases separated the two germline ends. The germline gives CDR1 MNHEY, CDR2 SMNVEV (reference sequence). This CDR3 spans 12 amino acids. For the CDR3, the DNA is TGTGCCAGCAGGAGATCAGAGAGGGAGCAGTACTTC. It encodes CASRRSEREQYF.

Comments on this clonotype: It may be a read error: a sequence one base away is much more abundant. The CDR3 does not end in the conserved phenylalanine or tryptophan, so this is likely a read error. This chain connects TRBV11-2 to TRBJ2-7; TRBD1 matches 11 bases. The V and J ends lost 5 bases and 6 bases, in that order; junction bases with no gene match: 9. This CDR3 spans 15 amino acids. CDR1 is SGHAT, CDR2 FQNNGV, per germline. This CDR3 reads CASSLDRTGGLEQYL. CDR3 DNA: TGTGCCAGCAGCCTGGATCGGACAGGGGGCCTCGAGCAGTACTTA.

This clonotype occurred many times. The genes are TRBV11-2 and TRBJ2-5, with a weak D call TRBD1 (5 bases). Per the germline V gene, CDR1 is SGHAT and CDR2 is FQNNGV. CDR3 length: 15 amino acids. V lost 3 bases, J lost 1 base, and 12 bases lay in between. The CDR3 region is CASSFRGRAQETQYF. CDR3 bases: TGTGCCAGCAGCTTCCGAGGCAGGGCCCAAGAGACCCAGTACTTC.

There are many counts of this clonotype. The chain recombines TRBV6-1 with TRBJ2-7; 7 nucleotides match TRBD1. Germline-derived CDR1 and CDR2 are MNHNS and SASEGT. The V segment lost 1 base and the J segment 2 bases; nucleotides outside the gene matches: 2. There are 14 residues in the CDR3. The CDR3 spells CASSEVGTAYEQYF. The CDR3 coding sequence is TGTGCCAGCAGTGAAGTAGGGACAGCCTACGAGCAGTACTTC.

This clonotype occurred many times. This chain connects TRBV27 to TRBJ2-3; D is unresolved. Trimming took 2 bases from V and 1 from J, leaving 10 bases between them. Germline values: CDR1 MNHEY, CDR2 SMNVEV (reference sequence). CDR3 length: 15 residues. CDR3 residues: CASSLGQLGTDTQYF. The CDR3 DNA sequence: TGTGCCAGCAGTTTAGGGCAGCTCGGCACAGATACGCAGTATTTT.

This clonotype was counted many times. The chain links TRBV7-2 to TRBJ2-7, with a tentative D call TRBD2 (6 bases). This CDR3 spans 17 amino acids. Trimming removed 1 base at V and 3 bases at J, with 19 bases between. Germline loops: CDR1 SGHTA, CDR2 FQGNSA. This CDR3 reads CASSLGSRASAFYEQYF. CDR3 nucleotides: TGTGCCAGCAGCTTAGGCTCTAGGGCTAGCGCCTTCTACGAGCAGTACTTC.

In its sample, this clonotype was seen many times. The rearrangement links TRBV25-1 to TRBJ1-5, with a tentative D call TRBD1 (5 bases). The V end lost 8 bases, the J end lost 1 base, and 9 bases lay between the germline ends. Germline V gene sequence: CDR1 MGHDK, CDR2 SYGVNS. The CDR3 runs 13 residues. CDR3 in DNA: TGTGCCAGCCGGGGCCCAAGCAATCAGCCCCAGCATTTT. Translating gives CASRGPSNQPQHF.

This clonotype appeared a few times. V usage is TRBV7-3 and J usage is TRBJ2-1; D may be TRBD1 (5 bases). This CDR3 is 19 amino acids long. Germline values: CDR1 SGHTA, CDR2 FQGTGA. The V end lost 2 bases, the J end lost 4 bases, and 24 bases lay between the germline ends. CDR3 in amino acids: CASSLANRWITHTYNEQFF. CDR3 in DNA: TGTGCCAGCAGCTTAGCGAACAGGTGGATCACTCATACATACAATGAGCAGTTCTTC.

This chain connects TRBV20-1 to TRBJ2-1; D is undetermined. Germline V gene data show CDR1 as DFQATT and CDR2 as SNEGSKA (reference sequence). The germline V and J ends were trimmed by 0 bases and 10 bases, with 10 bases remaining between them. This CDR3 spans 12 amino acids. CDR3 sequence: CSARDEAWEQFF. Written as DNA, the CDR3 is TGCAGTGCTAGAGATGAGGCTTGGGAGCAGTTCTTC.

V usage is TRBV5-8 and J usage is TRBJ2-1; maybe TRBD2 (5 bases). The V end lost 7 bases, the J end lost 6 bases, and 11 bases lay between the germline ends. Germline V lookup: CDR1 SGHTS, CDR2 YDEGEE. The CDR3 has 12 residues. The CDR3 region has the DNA TGTGCCAGCTCGGACTGGGGCAATGAGCAGTTCTTC. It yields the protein CASSDWGNEQFF.

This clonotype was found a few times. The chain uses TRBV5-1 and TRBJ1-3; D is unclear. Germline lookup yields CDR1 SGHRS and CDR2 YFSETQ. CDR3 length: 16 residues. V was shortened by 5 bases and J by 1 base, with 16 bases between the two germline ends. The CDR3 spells CASSSYSRDSGNTIYF. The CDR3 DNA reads TGCGCCAGCAGTTCCTACTCCCGGGATTCTGGAAACACCATATATTTT.

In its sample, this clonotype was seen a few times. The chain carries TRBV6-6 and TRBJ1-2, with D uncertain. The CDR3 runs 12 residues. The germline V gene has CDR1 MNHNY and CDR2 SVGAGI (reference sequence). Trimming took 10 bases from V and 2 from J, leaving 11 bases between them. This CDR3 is CATLVSNYGYTF. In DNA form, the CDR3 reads TGTGCCACCTTAGTTTCAAACTATGGCTACACCTTC.

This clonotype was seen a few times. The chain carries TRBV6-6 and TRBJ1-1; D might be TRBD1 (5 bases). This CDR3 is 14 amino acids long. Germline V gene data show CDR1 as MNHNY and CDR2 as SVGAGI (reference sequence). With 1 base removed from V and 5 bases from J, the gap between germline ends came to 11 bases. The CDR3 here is CASSYWGGKTEAFF. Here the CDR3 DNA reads TGTGCCAGCAGTTACTGGGGGGGGAAGACTGAAGCTTTCTTT.